This T cell receptor (beta chain) was documented in a study of T cell responses to AZD1222 COVID-19 vaccine. Study-level results: Clonal diversity may have been underestimated, and the donors were mostly white British, with more females than males.

Some clones are missing from TCRdb's copy, which holds only in-frame ones; the method was immunoSEQ multiplex PCR. Of around 75,000 clones in the sample, 70% to 90% were seen once. The CDR3 contains 14 residues. After removal of 7 bases from V and 2 bases from J, the junction contained 6 bases not matched to a gene. Germline CDR1 is SGDLS and CDR2 is YYNGEE. The sample holds a few counts of this clone. Its antigen is undetermined. The chain uses TRBV9 and TRBJ1-3, with 7 bases identical to TRBD1. Sequencing was performed on peripheral blood, taken on day 0 of AZD1222 vaccination. The sequence was collected from an adult in good health. This chain's CDR3 is CASGKTGTGNTIYF. For the CDR3, the DNA is TGTGCCAGCGGAAAGACAGGGACTGGAAACACCATATATTTT.